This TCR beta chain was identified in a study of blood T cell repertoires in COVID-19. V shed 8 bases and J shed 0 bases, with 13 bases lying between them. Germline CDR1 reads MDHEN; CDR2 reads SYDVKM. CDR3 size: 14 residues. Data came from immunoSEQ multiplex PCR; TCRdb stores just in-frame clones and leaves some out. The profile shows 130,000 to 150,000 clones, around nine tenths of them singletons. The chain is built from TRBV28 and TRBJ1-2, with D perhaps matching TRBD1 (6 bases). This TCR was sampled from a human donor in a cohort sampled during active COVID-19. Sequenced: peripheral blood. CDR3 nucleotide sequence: TGTGCCAGCTCCCGACAGGCGGCTAACTATGGCTACACCTTC. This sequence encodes CASSRQAANYGYTF.